This T cell receptor (beta chain) was found in a study of regulatory T cells in long-lasting Graves disease. General observations from the study: Under persistent disease, TRBV28, TRBJ1-2 and TRBJ2-5 were used preferentially. Persistent Graves' patients showed reduced TCR diversity versus newly diagnosed patients.

To note about this clonotype: No antigen is known for it.

The ends were cut back, 2 bases at V and 7 bases at J, with 24 bases in the middle. The CDR3 contains 17 residues. Per germline, CDR1 SGHRS and CDR2 YFSETQ. Sample time point: persistent/refractory GD, antithyroid drugs over 5 years with positive TRAb. The TCR library used RNA extracted from PBMCs. Approximately 9 milliliters of peripheral blood were taken and placed in EDTA tubes. Construction of the TCR beta libraries employed iRepertoire HTBI primers in conjunction with Arm-PCR of CDR3 regions. In the study's own analysis: Sample data revealed approximately 60 TRBV and some 14 TRBJ segments. One entry per CDR3 protein results from TCRdb running MiXCR on the multiplex PCR reads. TCRdb's processing, not the authors', yielded these V and J calls. The table has approximately 400,000 distinct CDR3 sequences, roughly a quarter seen once; the top ten hold around 24%.

The specimen was peripheral blood mononuclear cells (PBMCs), collected when the disease was refractory, from a patient treated with antithyroid drugs. The chain has TRBV5-1 and TRBJ1-1; TRBD1 is a possible D gene (6 bases). The origin of this receptor is a female donor with Graves disease. The CDR3 loop is CASSFGGLGRSPHEAFF. CDR3 nucleotide sequence: TGCGCCAGCAGCTTCGGGGGGCTGGGAAGGAGTCCTCATGAAGCTTTCTTT. The full variable domain, completed using reference TRBV5-1 and TRBJ1-1, is KAGVTQTPRYLIKTRGQQVTLSCSPISGHRSVSWYQQTPGQGLQFLFEYFSETQRNKGNFPGRFSGRQFSNSRSEMNVSTLELGDSALYLCASSFGGLGRSPHEAFFGQGTRLTVV.